These 3 T cell receptor beta chains were sequenced from one sample in a study of spatial heterogeneity in lung cancer. Their antigen targets remain unknown. TCRdb fed the 5' RACE reads into MiXCR, producing one record per CDR3 protein. Of 560 or so distinct CDR3 sequences listed, less than 25% are singletons. The study's findings and limits: Intratumoral expanded alpha and beta TCR counts were found to track tumor mutation counts.

This sample's time point: sample taken at primary tumor resection. Sequenced here: lung tumor tissue, sampled at surgery. These receptor sequences come from a male donor with early-stage non-small cell lung cancer.

Note on this clonotype: In a library made to pick up alpha chains, this beta chain is a stray read with a size that means little. This chain links TRBV20-1 with TRBJ1-6; a possible D gene is TRBD1 (5 bases). This CDR3 is built from 12 residues. Germline loops: CDR1 DFQATT, CDR2 SNEGSKA (reference sequence). The ends were cut back, 6 bases at V and 7 bases at J, with 10 bases in the middle. The CDR3 DNA reads as TGCAGTGCGGGACTGGGGAATTCACCCCTCCACTTT. As protein: CSAGLGNSPLHF.

There are a few counts of this clonotype. For a library built for alpha chains, this beta chain is a stray read; little rests on its size. V gene TRBV28 combines with J gene TRBJ2-1; 8 positions agree with TRBD2. V dropped 5 bases and J dropped 9; count of bases not matched to a gene: 3. Per germline, CDR1 MDHEN and CDR2 SYDVKM. The CDR3 runs to 12 residues. CDR3 sequence: CASSISGGEQFF. DNA of the CDR3: TGTGCCAGCAGTATAAGCGGGGGTGAGCAGTTCTTC.

Comment on this clonotype: This beta chain appears as a stray read in a library generated for alpha chains; its size is not informative. The chain uses TRBV19 and TRBJ2-7; no clear D gene. V was trimmed by 11 bases and J by 6 bases, leaving 8 bases between them. Germline CDR1 reads LNHDA; CDR2 reads SQIVND (reference sequence). The CDR3 contains 9 residues. CDR3 nucleotides: TGTGCCCCCTTGAGCGAGCAGTACTTC. Its translation is CAPLSEQYF.